What follows are 11 T cell receptor beta chains derived from one specimen sequenced in a study of OX40 agonist ivuxolimab in advanced cancers. Libraries were prepared by immunoSEQ multiplex PCR; TCRdb keeps only in-frame clonotypes and omits some of them. Of roughly 40,000 clones in the sample, 70% to 85% were seen once. The specimen comprised CD4+ or CD8+ T cells sorted from blood, sampled in a trial of the OX40 agonist ivuxolimab. The receptor source for this set is an adult with an advanced solid tumor such as melanoma, head and neck, liver or kidney cancer.

The V call is TRBV27, the J call TRBJ2-2; no definite D call. The CDR3 is made up of 13 amino acids. V lost 4 bases and J 1 base, leaving 4 bases between the germline ends. The germline gives CDR1 MNHEY, CDR2 SMNVEV (reference sequence). The CDR3 region has the DNA TGTGCCAGCAGTTCTCTGAACACCGGGGAGCTGTTTTTT. This translates into CASSSLNTGELFF.

This clone was recorded a few times. The V gene is TRBV6-6, the J gene TRBJ1-1; possibly TRBD1 for D (6 bases). Per germline, CDR1 MNHNY and CDR2 SVGAGI (reference sequence). The CDR3 has 13 amino acids. Trimming shortened V by 2 bases and J by 4 bases, and 8 bases separated the two germline ends. CDR3 sequence (DNA): TGTGCCAGCAGTTACAGGGGGGCCACTGAAGCTTTCTTT. This codes for CASSYRGATEAFF.

This chain uses TRBV5-1 with TRBJ2-1, with 9 bases matching TRBD2. Germline V gene lookup returns CDR1 SGHRS and CDR2 YFSETQ. The V segment lost 6 bases and the J segment 0 bases; nucleotides outside the gene matches: 13. CDR3 length: 18 amino acids. CDR3 DNA: TGCGCCAGCACCGTTGCTAGCGGGGTCCTAAGCTCCTACAATGAGCAGTTCTTC. Its translation is CASTVASGVLSSYNEQFF.

This clone was seen only a few times. This chain joins TRBV30 and TRBJ2-7, with 7 bases aligning to TRBD2. V was pared by 1 base and J by 6 bases, with 0 bases of the junction left unmatched. Per the germline V gene, CDR1 is GTSNPN and CDR2 is SVGIG (reference sequence). The CDR3 spans 11 residues. The CDR3 DNA reads TGTGCCTGGAGTGGCGGGGGCGAGCAGTACTTC. Translating gives CAWSGGGEQYF.

This CDR3 reads CASIGRRGADTQYF. The CDR3 nucleotides read TGTGCCAGCATCGGCAGGCGGGGAGCAGATACGCAGTATTTT. This rearrangement joins TRBV2 to TRBJ2-3; D is perhaps TRBD2 (6 bases). This CDR3 spans 14 amino acids. CDR1 is SNHLY, CDR2 FYNNEI, per germline. The V end lost 7 bases, the J end lost 4 bases, and 15 bases lay between the germline ends.

The chain uses TRBV5-4 and TRBJ1-4, with unresolved D. The germline V gene has CDR1 SGHNT and CDR2 YYREEE (reference sequence). V shed 1 base and J shed 7 bases, with 5 bases lying between them. CDR3 size: 12 residues. The CDR3, as DNA: TGTGCCAGCAGCTTGCCCTCTGAAAAACTGTTTTTT. It translates to CASSLPSEKLFF.

This clone appeared once. This chain links TRBV4-3 with TRBJ2-1, with 12 bases fitting TRBD2. V lost 4 bases to trimming and J lost 7 bases; unmatched junction nucleotides: 5. CDR3 length: 15 residues. Germline V gives CDR1 LGHNA, CDR2 YSLEER. CDR3 nucleotide sequence: TGCGCCAGCAGCCTTCGACTAGCGGGAGATAATGAGCAGTTCTTC. Encoded protein: CASSLRLAGDNEQFF.

The V gene is TRBV7-9, the J gene TRBJ1-2; a possible D gene is TRBD1 (5 bases). Trimming stripped 7 bases from V and 8 bases from J, with 11 bases between. There are 11 residues in the CDR3. Germline-derived CDR1 and CDR2 are SEHNR and FQNEAQ (reference sequence). CDR3 nucleotide sequence: TGTGCCAGCAAGGAGACAGAGGGCTACACCTTC. It translates to CASKETEGYTF.

In this sample, this clone turned up once. The J gene is TRBJ2-3, the V gene TRBV19; 12 bases agree with TRBD2. CDR3 size: 19 residues. V lost 6 bases to trimming and J lost 5 bases; unmatched junction nucleotides: 18. Germline V CDR1 and CDR2: LNHDA, SQIVND (reference sequence). CDR3 sequence (DNA): TGTGCCAGTAGCAAATTCGGGACTAGCGGGTCGATCGGAGGAGATACGCAGTATTTT. Protein sequence: CASSKFGTSGSIGGDTQYF.

CDR3: CASGLGATGELFF. CDR3 DNA: TGTGCTAGTGGTTTGGGGGCCACCGGGGAGCTGTTTTTT. The V and J genes are TRBV12-5 and TRBJ2-2; D unclear. Germline-derived CDR1 and CDR2 are LGHNT and FRNRAP. Between the trimmed V and J ends, which lost 1 base and 4 bases, there was a span of 4 bases. The CDR3 is 13 amino acids.

This clone turned up a few times. The CDR3 here is CASSVDSFSGNTIYF. DNA for the CDR3: TGTGCCAGCAGCGTAGATTCGTTCTCTGGAAACACCATATATTTT. The V call is TRBV9, the J call TRBJ1-3; D is unclear. Trimming shortened V by 0 bases and J by 0 bases, and 7 bases separated the two germline ends. CDR3 size: 15 residues. Germline V gives CDR1 SGDLS, CDR2 YYNGEE. The full variable domain, rest sourced from reference TRBV9 and TRBJ1-3, is DSGVTQTPKHLITATGQRVTLRCSPRSGDLSVYWYQQSLDQGLQFLIQYYNGEERAKGNILERFSAQQFPDLHSELNLSSLELGDSALYFCASSVDSFSGNTIYFGEGSWLTVV.